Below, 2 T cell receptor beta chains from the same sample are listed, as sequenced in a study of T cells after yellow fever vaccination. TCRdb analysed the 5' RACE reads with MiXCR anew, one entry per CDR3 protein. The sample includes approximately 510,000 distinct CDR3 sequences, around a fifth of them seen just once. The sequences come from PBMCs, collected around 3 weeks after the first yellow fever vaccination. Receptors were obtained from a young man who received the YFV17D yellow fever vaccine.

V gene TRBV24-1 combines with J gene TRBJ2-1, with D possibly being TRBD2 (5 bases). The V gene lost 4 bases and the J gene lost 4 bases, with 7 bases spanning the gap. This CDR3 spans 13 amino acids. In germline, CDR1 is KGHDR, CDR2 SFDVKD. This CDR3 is CATSDPGYNEQFF. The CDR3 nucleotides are TGTGCCACCAGTGACCCGGGATACAATGAGCAGTTCTTC.

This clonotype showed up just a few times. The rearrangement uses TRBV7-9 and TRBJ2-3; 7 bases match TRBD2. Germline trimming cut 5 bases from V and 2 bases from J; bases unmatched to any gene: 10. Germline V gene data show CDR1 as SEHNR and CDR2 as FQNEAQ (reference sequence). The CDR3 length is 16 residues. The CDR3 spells CASSPRSAGDTDTQYF. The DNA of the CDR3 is TGTGCCAGCAGCCCTCGATCGGCGGGGGACACAGATACGCAGTATTTT. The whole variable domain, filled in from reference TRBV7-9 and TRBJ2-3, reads DTGVSQNPRHKITKRGQNVTFRCDPISEHNRLYWYRQTLGQGPEFLTYFQNEAQLEKSRLLSDRFSAERPKGSFSTLEIQRTEQGDSAMYLCASSPRSAGDTDTQYFGPGTRLTVL.